This T cell receptor (beta chain) was captured by sequencing in a study of beta chain features in type 1 diabetes. Overall study results and limits: Patients and controls would be equally affected if PCR favored shorter templates. The study left unresolved whether HLA type influences TCRB rearrangement.

Isolated RNA was reverse transcribed in full, so expressed TCRB transcripts were sequenced. Reads from naive, central memory and regulatory T cell samples averaged roughly 3.6 million. The method was immunoSEQ multiplex PCR; TCRdb's version includes in-frame clones alone and lacks a portion of them. The table includes some 240,000 clones, roughly 11% detected once. Germline values: CDR1 GTSNPN, CDR2 SVGIG (reference sequence). The CDR3 totals 14 residues. Trimming removed 0 bases from V and 7 bases from J; junction bases left unmatched: 4. As regards this clone: Antigen unknown.

Populations isolated by sorting all had purity greater than 98%. The chain links TRBV30 to TRBJ2-2; 8 bases match TRBD2. The sample consisted of central memory CD4+ T cells from blood. The receptor comes from a man aged 18 to 30 in good health. CDR3 region: CAWSVLSGIGELFF. In DNA form, the CDR3 reads TGTGCCTGGAGTGTTCTTAGCGGGATCGGGGAGCTGTTTTTT.